This T cell receptor beta chain was obtained from a study of T cell repertoires in cytomegalovirus infection. Study background: A matching HLA type, together with CMV infection, was signaled by public TCR beta signatures. General study results and limits: Ex vivo, HLA-C-restricted CMV-specific TCR beta clonotypes prevailed over the rest of the response. Totalled public TCR beta family frequency picked out people who carried CMV plus the relevant HLA.

This clonotype was detected once. The antigen remains undetermined. Using its own MiXCR run on the reads, TCRdb lists one record per CDR3 protein. This sample has around 530,000 distinct CDR3 sequences; less than 30% occur once, and the top ten carry about 13%. V lost 2 bases, J lost 12 bases, and 16 bases lay in between. This CDR3 has 13 residues. Looked up from germline, CDR1 is SEHNR and CDR2 is FQNEAQ (reference sequence). V usage is TRBV7-9 and J usage is TRBJ2-5; D may be TRBD1 or TRBD2 (5 bases each). The source material was PBMCs. This TCR came from a human donor in good health (CMV status not recorded). Some clones in this sample may be carry-over from other donors' samples. This CDR3 is CASSLLGPSREYF. The CDR3 DNA reads TGTGCCAGCAGCTTATTGGGACCCAGTAGGGAGTACTTC.